These 24 T cell receptor beta chains were all obtained from the same sample, sequenced in a study of blood T cell repertoires in COVID-19 (dated by TCRdb to 2020 to 2022). Libraries were made using the immunoSEQ multiplex PCR assay. The table was pulled from immuneACCESS by TCRdb, which kept in-frame rearrangements only. Such tables lose some clones; where checked, under half of the loss comes from unresolved V genes, and the rest has no known cause. This sample holds fewer than 140,000 clones; 60% to 85% were observed only once. 6.2% of the sample rests with the top ten. Sequenced material: peripheral blood. The receptor source for this set is a man older than 75 with COVID-19, enrolled during active disease.

For the CDR3, the DNA is TGTGCCAGCAGCATCGAGCGGAGCTCCTATAATTCACCCCTCCACTTT. It specifies CASSIERSSYNSPLHF. J is TRBJ1-6 and V is TRBV7-2; D is unclear. V was shortened by 5 bases and J by 0 bases, with 11 bases between the two germline ends. CDR3 length: 16 residues. Germline values: CDR1 SGHTA, CDR2 FQGNSA.

The chain combines TRBV5-6 with TRBJ2-1, with 8 bases matching TRBD1. Germline CDR1 and CDR2: SGHDT and YYEEEE. With 5 bases clipped from V and 6 bases from J, the junction kept 4 bases outside the gene matches. The CDR3 totals 13 residues. CDR3 nucleotide sequence: TGTGCCAGCAGTTCAGACAGGGGCAATGAGCAGTTCTTC. Encoded protein: CASSSDRGNEQFF.

The chain has TRBV28 and TRBJ1-5, with TRBD1 matching over 7 bases. CDR1 is MDHEN, CDR2 SYDVKM, per germline. V was clipped by 3 bases and J by 12 bases; unmatched bases: 11. The CDR3 totals 14 residues. CDR3 bases: TGTGCCAGCAGTTTGGACAGGTACGAGGGGCGCCAGCATTTT. It encodes CASSLDRYEGRQHF.

The V call is TRBV5-1, the J call TRBJ1-5, with TRBD1 as a possible D gene (5 bases). CDR1 is SGHRS and CDR2 is YFSETQ in the germline V gene. V was trimmed by 4 bases and J by 0 bases, leaving 11 bases between them. The CDR3 loop spans 15 amino acids. The CDR3 DNA reads as TGCGCCAGCAGCATTACAGGTTATAGCAATCAGCCCCAGCATTTT. This codes for CASSITGYSNQPQHF.

This clone was recorded once. The chain combines TRBV10-3 with TRBJ1-2; the D gene is possibly TRBD1 (6 bases). CDR3 length equals 16 residues. Trimming stripped 4 bases from V and 2 bases from J, with 17 bases between. CDR1 is ENHRY, CDR2 SYGVKD, per germline. CDR3 coding DNA: TGTGCCATCAGTGGAGTACACAGGGAGGGGAACTATGGCTACACCTTC. It is translated as CAISGVHREGNYGYTF.

For the CDR3, the DNA is TGTGCCACCAGTGATTTCTACAGTAACCATGAGCAGTTCTTC. This sequence encodes CATSDFYSNHEQFF. V usage is TRBV24-1 and J usage is TRBJ2-1; D ambiguous. Per germline, CDR1 KGHDR and CDR2 SFDVKD. CDR3 length: 14 residues. The V end lost 1 base, the J end lost 8 bases, and 11 bases lay between the germline ends.

CDR3 nucleotides: TGTGCCAGAAGCTTGGGGGACAGGGGGCACTACGAGCAGTACTTC. This encodes CARSLGDRGHYEQYF. This chain links TRBV5-3 with TRBJ2-7, with 12 bases identical to TRBD1. TRBV5-3 is known as an ORF, though its function is uncertain. Trimming removed 0 bases from V and 3 bases from J; junction bases left unmatched: 1. The CDR3 is 15 residues long.

The chain couples TRBV5-1 to TRBJ2-3; D not resolved. The V end lost 4 bases, the J end lost 0 bases, and 3 bases lay between the germline ends. The CDR3 extends over 12 amino acids. From germline, CDR1 is SGHRS and CDR2 YFSETQ. The CDR3 DNA reads as TGCGCCAGCAGCCCAAGCACAGATACGCAGTATTTT. Translating gives CASSPSTDTQYF.

This clone was observed a few times. The V and J genes are TRBV11-3 and TRBJ2-1; possible D gene TRBD2, 6 bases. V was pared by 0 bases and J by 0 bases, with 15 bases between. The germline gives CDR1 SGHNT, CDR2 YENEEA. The CDR3 covers 18 residues. The DNA for the CDR3 is TGTGCCAGCAGCTTAGATCAAGGCGGGACGAGCTCCTACAATGAGCAGTTCTTC. Amino acid sequence: CASSLDQGGTSSYNEQFF.

The rearrangement links TRBV9 to TRBJ2-2; D not resolved. In germline, CDR1 is SGDLS, CDR2 YYNGEE. The CDR3 covers 14 residues. V lost 0 bases and J lost 6, with 9 bases in between. The CDR3 is CASSVELLAGELFF. For the CDR3, the DNA is TGTGCCAGCAGCGTAGAACTATTGGCCGGGGAGCTGTTTTTT.

This chain connects TRBV28 to TRBJ1-2; 9 bases line up with TRBD1. Germline CDR1 and CDR2: MDHEN and SYDVKM. The CDR3 runs 15 residues. V was clipped by 1 base and J by 4 bases; unmatched bases: 4. This CDR3 is CASSLLQGALYGYTF. In DNA, the CDR3 is TGTGCCAGCAGTTTATTACAGGGGGCCCTCTATGGCTACACCTTC.

The chain carries TRBV28 and TRBJ2-4; possibly TRBD1 for D (5 bases). The CDR3 has 15 residues. Trimming took 6 bases from V and 0 from J, leaving 12 bases between them. Germline V CDR1 and CDR2: MDHEN, SYDVKM. The CDR3 bases are TGTGCCAGCAGCTCCCAAGGGGTAGCCAAAAACATTCAGTACTTC. Its protein is CASSSQGVAKNIQYF.

This rearrangement joins TRBV7-2 to TRBJ2-1; TRBD1 agrees at 7 bases. There are 13 residues in the CDR3. V lost 2 bases to trimming and J lost 8 bases; unmatched junction nucleotides: 3. Germline values: CDR1 SGHTA, CDR2 FQGNSA. CDR3 bases: TGTGCCAGCAGCTTAAACAGGGGACATGAGCAGTTCTTC. It encodes CASSLNRGHEQFF.

There are a few counts of this clone. The V call is TRBV6-5, the J call TRBJ2-7; TRBD1 matches at 10 bases. The germline gives CDR1 MNHEY, CDR2 SVGAGI. This CDR3 is 15 amino acids long. J gave up 3 bases and V 5 bases, and 7 bases lay outside the gene matches. This chain's CDR3 is CASSTRDRGNYEQYF. The CDR3 DNA reads as TGTGCCAGCAGTACTAGGGACAGGGGAAACTACGAGCAGTACTTC.

V is TRBV9 and J is TRBJ1-6; D remains ambiguous. The V gene lost 2 bases and the J gene lost 7 bases, with 16 bases spanning the gap. CDR1 and CDR2 from the germline V gene are SGDLS and YYNGEE. This CDR3 is 16 amino acids long. CDR3 in amino acids: CASSVFSGSGNSPLHF. CDR3 in DNA: TGTGCCAGCAGCGTTTTTTCCGGGTCTGGCAATTCACCCCTCCACTTT.

The V gene is TRBV7-8, the J gene TRBJ2-1; 9 bases are a match to TRBD2. Unmatched junction bases numbered 5, after V lost 5 bases and J lost 6 bases. In germline, CDR1 is SGHVS, CDR2 FQNEAQ. This CDR3 has 14 amino acids. CDR3: CASSGSGRFNEQFF. The CDR3 nucleotides are TGTGCCAGCAGCGGTAGCGGGAGATTCAATGAGCAGTTCTTC.

This sequence joins TRBV11-2 and TRBJ2-3; the D is unclear. Per germline, CDR1 SGHAT and CDR2 FQNNGV. CDR3 size: 14 residues. V dropped 0 bases and J dropped 8 bases, with 12 bases sitting between them. DNA for the CDR3: TGTGCCAGCAGCTTAGAATGGGCGCAGCCTACGCAGTATTTT. Encoded protein: CASSLEWAQPTQYF.

This clone has a handful of counts. V is TRBV28 and J is TRBJ1-5; D perhaps matches TRBD1 (5 bases). Germline values: CDR1 MDHEN, CDR2 SYDVKM. This CDR3 is 15 amino acids long. Deletions cut 2 bases from V and 2 bases from J, with 10 bases between. The CDR3 reads CASSLTTTGNQPQHF. In DNA, the CDR3 is TGTGCCAGCAGTTTAACAACGACAGGCAATCAGCCCCAGCATTTT.

This sequence joins TRBV5-8 and TRBJ1-2; D not certain. The CDR3 consists of 15 residues. In germline, CDR1 is SGHTS, CDR2 YDEGEE. V was trimmed by 0 bases and J by 4 bases, leaving 13 bases between them. CDR3: CASSLAEGRVYGYTF. The CDR3 nucleotides are TGTGCCAGCAGCTTGGCCGAGGGCCGGGTCTATGGCTACACCTTC.

The chain is built from TRBV5-1 and TRBJ2-3; TRBD2 matches 10 bases. The germline V gene has CDR1 SGHRS and CDR2 YFSETQ. The CDR3 runs 15 residues. The V gene end was trimmed by 2 bases and the J gene end by 4 bases; junction bases not matched to a gene: 4. Written as DNA, the CDR3 is TGCGCCAGCAGCTTAAGCGGGAGGGGGCCAGATACGCAGTATTTT. Translation gives CASSLSGRGPDTQYF.

The V call is TRBV5-1, the J call TRBJ2-7; TRBD1 aligns across 8 bases. The CDR3 spans 15 residues. From germline, CDR1 is SGHRS and CDR2 YFSETQ. J lost 1 base, V lost 7 bases, and 10 bases had no gene match. CDR3 sequence: CASARGTGSSYEQYF. CDR3 in DNA: TGCGCCAGCGCACGCGGGACAGGATCTTCCTACGAGCAGTACTTC.

The rearrangement links TRBV28 to TRBJ2-7, with D possibly TRBD1 on 6 matching bases. CDR1 and CDR2 from the germline V gene are MDHEN and SYDVKM. With 9 bases removed from V and 3 bases from J, the gap between germline ends came to 18 bases. The CDR3 covers 14 residues. The CDR3 bases are TGTGCCAGTGTTCTACAGGGTGATCGCTACGAGCAGTACTTC. This codes for CASVLQGDRYEQYF.

The chain carries TRBV3-1 (or the pseudogene TRBV3-2) and TRBJ2-5; maybe TRBD2 (5 bases). Germline V gene lookup returns CDR1 LGHDT and CDR2 YNNKEL (reference sequence). The V end lost 3 bases, the J end lost 3 bases, and 14 bases lay between the germline ends. The CDR3 has 15 amino acids. CDR3 amino acids: CASSQLGGAEETQYF. The CDR3 DNA reads as TGTGCCAGCAGCCAGCTTGGAGGAGCGGAAGAGACCCAGTACTTC.

The chain joins TRBV28 to TRBJ1-2, with D possibly being TRBD1 (5 bases). This CDR3 spans 13 amino acids. Trimming pared 3 bases from V and 10 bases from J, leaving 15 bases between. The germline V gene encodes CDR1 MDHEN and CDR2 SYDVKM. Here the CDR3 reads CASSLFIGGDYTF. The CDR3 DNA is TGTGCCAGCAGTTTGTTTATCGGGGGGGACTACACCTTC.